Following are 10 T cell receptor beta chains from one sample sequenced in a study of persistence of HIV-infected CD4 T cells. Sequencing used immunoSEQ version 4 in survey mode. Only in-frame clones appear in the TCRdb table, and some are missing; sequencing was by immunoSEQ multiplex PCR. The data show about 64,000 clones, about four fifths seen once. The stimulus was an HIV-1 Gag 15-mer peptide pool, 0.8 to 1 ug/peptide/mL. CD40L-negative CD69-negative CD45RO-high memory CD4+ T cells were sorted as populations depleted of antigen-responding cells. These receptors have no identified antigens. The source was CD4+ T cells sorted from PBMCs after 18-hour stimulation, collected from a patient who received antiretroviral therapy. These receptors came from an adult man with HIV who was CMV-seropositive.

This clone was seen only once. The V call is TRBV7-2, the J call TRBJ1-6; 9 bases map to TRBD1. The length of the CDR3 is 16 residues. Germline-derived CDR1 and CDR2 are SGHTA and FQGNSA. V lost 5 bases and J lost 6; bases outside the gene matches: 8. The CDR3 DNA sequence: TGTGCCAGCAGCCGTCGGACAGGGGCGAGTAATTCACCCCTCCACTTT. Encoded protein: CASSRRTGASNSPLHF.

This chain uses TRBV7-9 with TRBJ2-1, with 10 bases aligning to TRBD2. The CDR3 runs to 15 residues. V gave up 1 base and J gave up 5 bases; unmatched junction bases: 2. CDR1 is SEHNR, CDR2 FQNEAQ, per germline (reference sequence). CDR3 bases: TGTGCCAGCAGCTTAGTCACTAGCGGGAACAATGAGCAGTTCTTC. Its translation is CASSLVTSGNNEQFF.

Here the CDR3 reads CASSESLLGSYGYTF. The CDR3 region has the DNA TGTGCCAGCAGTGAAAGTCTCCTGGGTTCCTATGGCTACACCTTC. The chain is built from TRBV6-1 and TRBJ1-2; no clear D. The germline CDR1 and CDR2 sequences are MNHNS and SASEGT. V gave up 2 bases and J gave up 4 bases, with 14 bases separating them. The CDR3 consists of 15 residues.

Concerning this clone itself: Different DNA sequences within this sample yield the same CDR3. V usage is TRBV9 and J usage is TRBJ2-3, with TRBD2 matching over 12 bases. With 0 bases clipped from V and 2 bases from J, the junction kept 1 base outside the gene matches. The CDR3 has 16 residues. Germline V gene sequence: CDR1 SGDLS, CDR2 YYNGEE. The chain's CDR3 is CASSVGTSGATDTQYF. CDR3 DNA sequence: TGTGCCAGCAGCGTAGGGACTAGCGGGGCCACAGATACGCAGTATTTT.

This clone was seen a single time. CDR3 sequence (DNA): TGTGCCAGCAGCTTGACCGGACAGGGGACCTACGAGCAGTACTTC. Translating it yields CASSLTGQGTYEQYF. The chain combines TRBV6-5 with TRBJ2-7; 9 bases match TRBD1. Germline V gene sequence: CDR1 MNHEY, CDR2 SVGAGI. The CDR3 spans 15 residues. V lost 6 bases, J lost 2 bases, and 8 bases stayed unmatched.

This sequence joins TRBV5-1 and TRBJ1-2; 9 bases align to TRBD1. This CDR3 contains 14 residues. Trimming removed 4 bases from V and 2 bases from J; junction bases left unmatched: 3. Per the germline V gene, CDR1 is SGHRS and CDR2 is YFSETQ. In nucleotides, the CDR3 is TGCGCCAGCAGCACAGGGACAGGGAACTATGGCTACACCTTC. This gives the protein CASSTGTGNYGYTF. The variable domain in full, with the rest retrieved from reference TRBV5-1 and TRBJ1-2, is KAGVTQTPRYLIKTRGQQVTLSCSPISGHRSVSWYQQTPGQGLQFLFEYFSETQRNKGNFPGRFSGRQFSNSRSEMNVSTLELGDSALYLCASSTGTGNYGYTFGSGTRLTVV.

V gene TRBV7-2 combines with J gene TRBJ1-2; a possible D gene is TRBD1 (5 bases). Germline V gene sequence: CDR1 SGHTA, CDR2 FQGNSA. The CDR3 contains 15 residues. V lost 3 bases to trimming and J lost 4 bases, with 15 bases between them. The CDR3 DNA sequence: TGTGCCAGCAGCTTTCTGGTGTCGGGGGGCTATGGCTACACCTTC. This codes for CASSFLVSGGYGYTF.

This chain uses TRBV20-1 with TRBJ2-4; possibly TRBD1 or TRBD2 for D (5 bases each). V was clipped by 3 bases and J by 0 bases, with 12 bases between them. This CDR3 spans 15 amino acids. Germline CDR1 reads DFQATT; CDR2 reads SNEGSKA (reference sequence). The CDR3: CSASLRGAAKNIQYF. CDR3 coding DNA: TGCAGTGCTAGTCTGAGGGGCGCAGCCAAAAACATTCAGTACTTC.

The V gene is TRBV3-1 (or the pseudogene TRBV3-2), the J gene TRBJ2-6, with a weak D call TRBD2 (6 bases). There are 17 residues in the CDR3. V lost 1 base and J lost 4, with 14 bases in between. Per the germline V gene, CDR1 is LGHDT and CDR2 is YNNKEL (reference sequence). CDR3 residues: CASSQAVGGSGANVLTF. The DNA for the CDR3 is TGTGCCAGCAGCCAAGCGGTGGGGGGATCCGGGGCCAACGTCCTGACTTTC.

The V gene is TRBV7-3, the J gene TRBJ2-1; 7 bases are shared with TRBD2. The CDR3 is made up of 16 amino acids. V lost 0 bases, J lost 3 bases, and 5 bases stayed unmatched. The germline gives CDR1 SGHTA, CDR2 FQGTGA. Here the CDR3 reads CASSLTPSGGYNEQFF. In DNA form, the CDR3 reads TGTGCCAGCAGCTTAACGCCTAGCGGTGGCTACAATGAGCAGTTCTTC. The whole variable domain, filled in from reference TRBV7-3 and TRBJ2-1, reads GAGVSQTPSNKVTEKGKYVELRCDPISGHTALYWYRQSLGQGPEFLIYFQGTGAADDSGLPNDRFFAVRPEGSVSTLKIQRTERGDSAVYLCASSLTPSGGYNEQFFGPGTRLTVL.